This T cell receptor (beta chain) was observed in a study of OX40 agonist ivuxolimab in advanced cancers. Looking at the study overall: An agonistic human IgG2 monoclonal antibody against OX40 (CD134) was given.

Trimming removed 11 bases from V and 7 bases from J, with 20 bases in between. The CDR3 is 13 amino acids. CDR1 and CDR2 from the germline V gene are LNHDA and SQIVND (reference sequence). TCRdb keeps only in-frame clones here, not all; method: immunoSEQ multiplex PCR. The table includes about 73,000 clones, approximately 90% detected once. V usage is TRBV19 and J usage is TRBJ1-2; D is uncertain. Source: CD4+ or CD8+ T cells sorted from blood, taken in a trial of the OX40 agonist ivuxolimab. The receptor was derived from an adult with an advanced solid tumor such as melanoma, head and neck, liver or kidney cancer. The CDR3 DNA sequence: TGTGCCTCCGCGGAGGGCCGGTTCCCTGGCTACACCTTC. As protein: CASAEGRFPGYTF.